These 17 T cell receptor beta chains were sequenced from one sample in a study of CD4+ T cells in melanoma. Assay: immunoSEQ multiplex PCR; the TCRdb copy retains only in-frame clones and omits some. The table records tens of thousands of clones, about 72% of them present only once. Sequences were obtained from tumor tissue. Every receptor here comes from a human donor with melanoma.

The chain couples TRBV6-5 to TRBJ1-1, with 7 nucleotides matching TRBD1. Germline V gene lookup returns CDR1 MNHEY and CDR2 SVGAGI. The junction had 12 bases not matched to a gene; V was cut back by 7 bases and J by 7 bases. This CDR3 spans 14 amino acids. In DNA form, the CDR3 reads TGTGCCAGCACTAAAGCAGGGGGTAACGTTGAAGCTTTCTTT. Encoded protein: CASTKAGGNVEAFF.

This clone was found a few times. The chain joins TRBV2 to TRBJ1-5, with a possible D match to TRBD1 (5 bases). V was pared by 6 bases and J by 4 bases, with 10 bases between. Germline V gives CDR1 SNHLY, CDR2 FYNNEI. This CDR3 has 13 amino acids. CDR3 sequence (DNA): TGTGCCAGCAGGAGGAGACAGAATCAGCCCCAGCATTTT. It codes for CASRRRQNQPQHF.

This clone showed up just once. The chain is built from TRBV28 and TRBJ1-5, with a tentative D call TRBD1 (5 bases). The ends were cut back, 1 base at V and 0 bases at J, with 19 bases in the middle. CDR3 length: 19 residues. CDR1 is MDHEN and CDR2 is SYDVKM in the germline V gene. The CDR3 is CASSLFGGAGGYSNQPQHF. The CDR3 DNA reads TGTGCCAGCAGTTTATTTGGAGGCGCCGGGGGTTATAGCAATCAGCCCCAGCATTTT.

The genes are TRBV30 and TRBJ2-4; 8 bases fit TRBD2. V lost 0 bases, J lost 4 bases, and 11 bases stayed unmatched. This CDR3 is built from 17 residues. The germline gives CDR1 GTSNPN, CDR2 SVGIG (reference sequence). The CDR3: CAWSVLWTRGGKNIQYF. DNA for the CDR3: TGTGCCTGGAGTGTATTATGGACTCGGGGGGGGAAAAACATTCAGTACTTC.

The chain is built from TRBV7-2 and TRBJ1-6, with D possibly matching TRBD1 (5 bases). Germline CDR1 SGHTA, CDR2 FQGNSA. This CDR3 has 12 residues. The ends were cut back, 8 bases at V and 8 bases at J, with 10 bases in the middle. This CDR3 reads CASRGDYSPLHF. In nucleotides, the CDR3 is TGTGCCAGCCGGGGCGATTATTCACCCCTCCACTTT.

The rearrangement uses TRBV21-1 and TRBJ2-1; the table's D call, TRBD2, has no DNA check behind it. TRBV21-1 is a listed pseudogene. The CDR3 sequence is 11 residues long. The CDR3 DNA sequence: TGTGCCAGCTCCCGGGTCCAGGAGCAGTTCTTC. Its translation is CASSRVQEQFF.

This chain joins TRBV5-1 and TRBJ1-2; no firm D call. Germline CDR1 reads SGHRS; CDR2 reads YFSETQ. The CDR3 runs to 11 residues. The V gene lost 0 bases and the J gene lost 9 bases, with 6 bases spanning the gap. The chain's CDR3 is CASSLEGCYTF. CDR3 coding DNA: TGCGCCAGCAGCTTGGAAGGATGCTACACCTTC.

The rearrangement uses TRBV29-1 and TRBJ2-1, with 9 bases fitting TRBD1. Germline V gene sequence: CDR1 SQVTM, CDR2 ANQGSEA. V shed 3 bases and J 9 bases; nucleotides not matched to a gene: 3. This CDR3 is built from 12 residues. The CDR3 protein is CSVEGQGGEQFF. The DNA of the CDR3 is TGCAGCGTTGAGGGACAGGGAGGTGAGCAGTTCTTC.

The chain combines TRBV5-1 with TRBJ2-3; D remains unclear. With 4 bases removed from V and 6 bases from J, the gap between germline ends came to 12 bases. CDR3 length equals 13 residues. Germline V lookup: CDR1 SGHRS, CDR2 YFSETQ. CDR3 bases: TGCGCCAGCAGCCTCGAGTCTAGGGATACGCAGTATTTT. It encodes CASSLESRDTQYF.

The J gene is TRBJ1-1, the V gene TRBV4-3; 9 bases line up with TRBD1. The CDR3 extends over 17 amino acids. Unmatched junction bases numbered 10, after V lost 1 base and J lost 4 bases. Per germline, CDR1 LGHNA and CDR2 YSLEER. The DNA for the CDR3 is TGCGCCAGCAGCCAAGTTGGCCCCGGGACAGGGTCCACTGAAGCTTTCTTT. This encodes CASSQVGPGTGSTEAFF.

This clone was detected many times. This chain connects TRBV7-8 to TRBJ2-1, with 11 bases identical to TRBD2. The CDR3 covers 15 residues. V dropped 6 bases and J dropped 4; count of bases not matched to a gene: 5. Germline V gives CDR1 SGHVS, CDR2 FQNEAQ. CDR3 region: CASSPTSGAYNEQFF. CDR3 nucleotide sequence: TGTGCCAGCAGTCCGACTAGCGGGGCGTACAATGAGCAGTTCTTC.

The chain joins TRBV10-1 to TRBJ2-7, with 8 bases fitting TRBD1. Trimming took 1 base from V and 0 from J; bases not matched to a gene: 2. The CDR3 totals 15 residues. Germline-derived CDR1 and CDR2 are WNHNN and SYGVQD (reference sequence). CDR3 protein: CASSEFQGASYEQYF. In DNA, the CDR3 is TGCGCCAGCAGTGAGTTTCAGGGGGCCTCCTACGAGCAGTACTTC.

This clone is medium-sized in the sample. The CDR3 loop reads CASSAKFGTNEKLFF. The CDR3 DNA reads as TGTGCCAGCAGTGCTAAGTTTGGAACTAATGAAAAACTGTTTTTT. This chain connects TRBV2 to TRBJ1-4, with unresolved D. CDR3 length equals 15 residues. V was clipped by 4 bases and J by 1 base, with 10 bases between them. Per the germline V gene, CDR1 is SNHLY and CDR2 is FYNNEI.

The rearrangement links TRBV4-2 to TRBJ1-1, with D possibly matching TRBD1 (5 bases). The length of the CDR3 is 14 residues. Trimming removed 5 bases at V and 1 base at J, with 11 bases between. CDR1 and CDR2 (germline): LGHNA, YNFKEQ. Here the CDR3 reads CASSLGLWNTEAFF. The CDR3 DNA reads TGTGCCAGCAGCTTGGGACTCTGGAACACTGAAGCTTTCTTT.

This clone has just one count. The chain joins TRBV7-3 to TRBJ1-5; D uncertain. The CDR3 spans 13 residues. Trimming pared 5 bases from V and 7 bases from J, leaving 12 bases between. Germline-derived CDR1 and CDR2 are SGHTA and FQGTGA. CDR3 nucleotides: TGTGCCAGCAGCCAGCAGGAGGGCCAGCCCCAGCATTTT. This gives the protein CASSQQEGQPQHF.

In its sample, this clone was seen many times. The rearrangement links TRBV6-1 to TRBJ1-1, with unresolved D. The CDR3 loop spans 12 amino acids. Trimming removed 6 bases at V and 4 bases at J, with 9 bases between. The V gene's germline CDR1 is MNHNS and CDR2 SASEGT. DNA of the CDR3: TGTGCCAGCAGAATAGGATTCACTGAAGCTTTCTTT. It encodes CASRIGFTEAFF.

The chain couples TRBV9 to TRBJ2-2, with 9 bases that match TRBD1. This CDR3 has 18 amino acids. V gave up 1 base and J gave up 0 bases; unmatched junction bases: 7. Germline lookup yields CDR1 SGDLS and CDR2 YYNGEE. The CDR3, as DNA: TGTGCCAGCAGCGTAAGTCTCGGACAGGGGACGAACACCGGGGAGCTGTTTTTT. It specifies CASSVSLGQGTNTGELFF. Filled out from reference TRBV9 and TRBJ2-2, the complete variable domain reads DSGVTQTPKHLITATGQRVTLRCSPRSGDLSVYWYQQSLDQGLQFLIQYYNGEERAKGNILERFSAQQFPDLHSELNLSSLELGDSALYFCASSVSLGQGTNTGELFFGEGSRLTVL.